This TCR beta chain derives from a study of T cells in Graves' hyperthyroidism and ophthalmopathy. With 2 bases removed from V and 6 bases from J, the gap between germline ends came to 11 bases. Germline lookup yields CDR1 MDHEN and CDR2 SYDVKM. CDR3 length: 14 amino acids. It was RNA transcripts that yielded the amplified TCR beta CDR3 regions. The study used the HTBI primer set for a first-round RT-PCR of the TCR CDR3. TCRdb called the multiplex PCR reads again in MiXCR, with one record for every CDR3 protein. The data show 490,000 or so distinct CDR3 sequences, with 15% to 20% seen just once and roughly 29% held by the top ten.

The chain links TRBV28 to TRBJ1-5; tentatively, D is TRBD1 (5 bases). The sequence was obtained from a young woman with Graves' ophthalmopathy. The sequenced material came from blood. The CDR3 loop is CASSLTQGGQPQHF. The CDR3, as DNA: TGTGCCAGCAGTTTAACCCAGGGCGGTCAGCCCCAGCATTTT.